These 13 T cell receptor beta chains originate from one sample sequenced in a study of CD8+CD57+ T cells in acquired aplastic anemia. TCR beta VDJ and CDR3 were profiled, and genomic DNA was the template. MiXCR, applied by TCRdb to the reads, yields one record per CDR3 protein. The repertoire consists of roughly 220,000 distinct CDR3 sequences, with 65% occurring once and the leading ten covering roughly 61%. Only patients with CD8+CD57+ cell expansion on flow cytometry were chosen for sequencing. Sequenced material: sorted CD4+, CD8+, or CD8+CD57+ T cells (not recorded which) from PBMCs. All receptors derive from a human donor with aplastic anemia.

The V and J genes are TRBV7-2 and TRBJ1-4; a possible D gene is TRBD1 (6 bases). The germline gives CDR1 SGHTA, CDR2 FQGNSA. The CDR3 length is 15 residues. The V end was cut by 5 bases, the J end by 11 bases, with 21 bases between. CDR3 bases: TGTGCCAGCAGCCTCCCTGGGGGGGGAAGGGGGAAACTGTTTTTT. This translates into CASSLPGGGRGKLFF.

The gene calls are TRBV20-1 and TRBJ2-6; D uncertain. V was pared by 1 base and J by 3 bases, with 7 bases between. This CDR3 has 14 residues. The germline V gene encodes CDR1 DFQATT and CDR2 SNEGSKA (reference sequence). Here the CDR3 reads CSARGRGGANVLTF. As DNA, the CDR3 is TGCAGTGCTAGAGGACGAGGTGGGGCCAACGTCCTGACTTTC.

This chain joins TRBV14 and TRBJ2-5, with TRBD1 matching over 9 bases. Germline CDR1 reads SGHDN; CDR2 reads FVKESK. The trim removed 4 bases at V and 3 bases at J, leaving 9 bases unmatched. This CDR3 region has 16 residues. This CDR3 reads CASSRLGRTGEETQYF. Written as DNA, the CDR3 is TGTGCCAGCAGCCGCCTGGGGAGGACAGGGGAAGAGACCCAGTACTTC.

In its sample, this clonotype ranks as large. CDR3 region: CSARDPPVSGTRGTDTQYF. CDR3 coding DNA: TGCAGTGCTAGAGATCCCCCCGTTAGCGGGACGCGGGGCACAGATACGCAGTATTTT. The chain joins TRBV20-1 to TRBJ2-3; 8 bases align to TRBD2. In germline, CDR1 is DFQATT, CDR2 SNEGSKA (reference sequence). The CDR3 is made up of 19 amino acids. Unmatched junction bases numbered 15, after V lost 0 bases and J lost 1 base.

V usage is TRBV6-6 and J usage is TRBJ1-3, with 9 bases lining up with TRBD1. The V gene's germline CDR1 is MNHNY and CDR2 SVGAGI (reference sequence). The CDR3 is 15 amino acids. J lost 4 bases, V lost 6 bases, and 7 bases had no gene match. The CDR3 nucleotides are TGTGCCAGCAGCCGCGGGACAGGGAGCGGAAACACCATATATTTT. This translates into CASSRGTGSGNTIYF.

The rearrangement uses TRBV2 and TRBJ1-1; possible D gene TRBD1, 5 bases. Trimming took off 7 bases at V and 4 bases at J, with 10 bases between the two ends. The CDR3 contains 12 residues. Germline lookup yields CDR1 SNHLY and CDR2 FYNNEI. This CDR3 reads CASTETVTEAFF. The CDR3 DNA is TGTGCCAGCACGGAGACAGTCACTGAAGCTTTCTTT.

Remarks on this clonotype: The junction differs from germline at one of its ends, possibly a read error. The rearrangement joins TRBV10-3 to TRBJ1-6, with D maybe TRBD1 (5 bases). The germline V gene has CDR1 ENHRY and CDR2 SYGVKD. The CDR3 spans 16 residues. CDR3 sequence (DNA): TGCGCCATCAGTGAGCCCCCGGGGGAAACGGGGTCACCCCTCCACTTT. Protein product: CAISEPPGETGSPLHF.

The CDR3 protein is CASSPDRAVEQYF. In DNA, the CDR3 is TGTGCCAGCAGTCCTGACAGGGCCGTCGAGCAGTACTTC. The V call is TRBV9, the J call TRBJ2-7; TRBD1 agrees at 7 bases. The CDR3 is 13 amino acids. Germline-derived CDR1 and CDR2 are SGDLS and YYNGEE. J gave up 6 bases and V 5 bases, and 8 bases lay outside the gene matches.

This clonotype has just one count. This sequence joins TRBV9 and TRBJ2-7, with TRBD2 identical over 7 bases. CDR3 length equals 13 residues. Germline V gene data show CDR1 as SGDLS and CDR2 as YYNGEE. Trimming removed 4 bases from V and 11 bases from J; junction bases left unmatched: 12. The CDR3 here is CASSQVESSGKYF. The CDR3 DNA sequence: TGTGCCAGCAGCCAAGTAGAGTCTAGCGGAAAGTACTTC.

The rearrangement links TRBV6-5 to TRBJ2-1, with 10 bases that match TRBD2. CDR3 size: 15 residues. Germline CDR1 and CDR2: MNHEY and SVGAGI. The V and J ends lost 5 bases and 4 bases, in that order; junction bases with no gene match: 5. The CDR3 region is CASSRSGGAYNEQFF. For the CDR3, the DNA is TGTGCCAGCAGTCGAAGCGGGGGGGCTTACAATGAGCAGTTCTTC.

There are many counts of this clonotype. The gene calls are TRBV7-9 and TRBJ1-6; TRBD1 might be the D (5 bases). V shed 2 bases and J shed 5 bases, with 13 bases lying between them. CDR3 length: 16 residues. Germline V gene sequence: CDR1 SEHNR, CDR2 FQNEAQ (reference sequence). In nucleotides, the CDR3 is TGTGCCAGCAGCTTACAGTCCTCGGGACATAATTCACCCCTCCACTTT. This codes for CASSLQSSGHNSPLHF.

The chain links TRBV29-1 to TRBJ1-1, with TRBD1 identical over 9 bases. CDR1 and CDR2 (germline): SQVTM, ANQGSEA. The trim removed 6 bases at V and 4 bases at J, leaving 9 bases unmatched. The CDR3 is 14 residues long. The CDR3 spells CSVLYRGLRTEAFF. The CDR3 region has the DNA TGCAGCGTCCTTTACAGGGGGCTACGCACTGAAGCTTTCTTT. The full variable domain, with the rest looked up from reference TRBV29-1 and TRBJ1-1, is SAVISQKPSRDICQRGTSLTIQCQVDSQVTMMFWYRQQPGQSLTLIATANQGSEATYESGFVIDKFPISRPNLTFSTLTVSNMSPEDSSIYLCSVLYRGLRTEAFFGQGTRLTVV.

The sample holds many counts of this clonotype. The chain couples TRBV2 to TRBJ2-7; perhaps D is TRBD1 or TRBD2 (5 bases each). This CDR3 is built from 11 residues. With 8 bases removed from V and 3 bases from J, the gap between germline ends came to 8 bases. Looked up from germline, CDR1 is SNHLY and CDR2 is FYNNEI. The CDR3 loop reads CASGTIYEQYF. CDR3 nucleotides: TGTGCCAGCGGGACCATCTACGAGCAGTACTTC.